Below, 30 T cell receptor beta chains from the same sample are listed, as sequenced in a study of blood T cells in healthy people across ages. Primed by a sample-barcoded 5' primer and a J-beta primer mix, a second PCR proceeded for about 6 to 12 cycles. A single record per CDR3 protein comes from TCRdb applying MiXCR to the 5' RACE reads. The sample shows about 1.8 million distinct CDR3 sequences, around half of them seen only once. Sequenced material: blood. The receptors come from a woman between 40 and 50 years old in good health.

The sample holds a few counts of this clonotype. Here the CDR3 reads CASSKGLAGNTDTQYF. The CDR3 DNA reads TGTGCCAGCAGCAAGGGACTAGCGGGCAACACAGATACGCAGTATTTT. The gene calls are TRBV7-2 and TRBJ2-3, with 12 bases aligning to TRBD2. CDR3 size: 16 residues. Looked up from germline, CDR1 is SGHTA and CDR2 is FQGNSA. Trimming removed 5 bases from V and 2 bases from J; junction bases left unmatched: 5.

This clonotype was counted once. J is TRBJ2-4 and V is TRBV5-1; 7 bases agree with TRBD1. TRBJ2-7 matches the DNA end more closely, so the J call is doubtful. Germline CDR1 SGHRS, CDR2 YFSETQ. CDR3 length equals 18 residues. CDR3 in DNA: TGCGCCAGCAGCCCGGGGTCCGTGCCATTAGGGACAGCCGACGAGCAGTACTTC. As protein: CASSPGSVPLGTADEQYF.

Points on this clonotype: One end of the junction fails to match germline, which may point to a read error. The genes are TRBV20-1 and TRBJ2-7; D might be TRBD1 (6 bases). CDR1 is DFQATT, CDR2 SNEGSKA, per germline (reference sequence). The CDR3 spans 12 residues. CDR3 DNA: TGCAGAGCTAGAGCGGACAGCTACGAGCAGTACTTC. This sequence encodes CRARADSYEQYF.

CDR3 DNA sequence: TGTGCCAGCAGCTTGACCGACCCTAGGGAGACCCAGTACTTC. This codes for CASSLTDPRETQYF. This chain links TRBV5-6 with TRBJ2-5; D gene ambiguous. Trimming removed 1 base from V and 5 bases from J, with 12 bases in between. The CDR3 sequence is 14 residues long. Per the germline V gene, CDR1 is SGHDT and CDR2 is YYEEEE. The entire variable domain, with the rest obtained from reference TRBV5-6 and TRBJ2-5, is as follows: DAGVTQSPTHLIKTRGQQVTLRCSPKSGHDTVSWYQQALGQGPQFIFQYYEEEERQRGNFPDRFSGHQFPNYSSELNVNALLLGDSALYLCASSLTDPRETQYFGPGTRLLVL.

Here the CDR3 reads CASLNGGREVNEQFF. The CDR3 DNA follows: TGTGCCAGCCTTAACGGGGGGCGCGAGGTCAATGAGCAGTTCTTC. The genes are TRBV6-6 and TRBJ2-1; possibly TRBD2 for D (7 bases). Germline loops: CDR1 MNHNY, CDR2 SVGAGI (reference sequence). V was clipped by 8 bases and J by 6 bases, with 20 bases between them. This CDR3 is 15 amino acids long.

Note on this clonotype: The junction and the germline gene differ at one end; a read error may be behind it. The V gene is TRBV7-7, the J gene TRBJ2-5; tentatively, D is TRBD2 (7 bases). Germline loops: CDR1 SSHAT, CDR2 FNYEAQ (reference sequence). This CDR3 spans 15 amino acids. This CDR3 reads CASSSPDSGEETQYF. The CDR3 region has the DNA TGTGCTAGCAGCTCACCGGACAGCGGGGAAGAGACCCAGTACTTC.

The chain couples TRBV5-1 to TRBJ2-5, with TRBD2 as a possible D gene (6 bases). Germline CDR1 and CDR2: SGHRS and YFSETQ. The CDR3 loop spans 14 amino acids. V dropped 5 bases and J dropped 2 bases, with 13 bases sitting between them. The CDR3 nucleotides are TGCGCCAGCAGGGCTGAGGGGAGGCAAGAGACCCAGTACTTC. This translates into CASRAEGRQETQYF.

The chain combines TRBV27 with TRBJ2-7, with no clear D. Germline loops: CDR1 MNHEY, CDR2 SMNVEV (reference sequence). Trimming left V 2 bases short and J 7 bases short, with 15 bases between. This CDR3 has 14 amino acids. The CDR3 DNA reads as TGTGCCAGCAGTTTAGATTGGCGATCCGGGGAGCAGTACTTC. Protein sequence: CASSLDWRSGEQYF.

The V call is TRBV20-1, the J call TRBJ2-1, with 13 bases matching TRBD2. Germline CDR1 reads DFQATT; CDR2 reads SNEGSKA (reference sequence). This CDR3 comprises 14 residues. Trimming took 3 bases from V and 9 from J; bases not matched to a gene: 5. The DNA for the CDR3 is TGCAGTGCTAGCGTGGGACTAGCGGGGCCTGAGCAGTTCTTC. This translates into CSASVGLAGPEQFF.

V gene TRBV7-3 combines with J gene TRBJ2-5; possibly TRBD2 for D (5 bases). The germline V gene has CDR1 SGHTA and CDR2 FQGTGA. With 5 bases removed from V and 11 bases from J, the gap between germline ends came to 15 bases. The CDR3 has 12 residues. The CDR3 DNA is TGTGCCAGCAGCCCAGAAAGCGGCGGACAGTACTTC. This codes for CASSPESGGQYF.

The chain joins TRBV3-1 to TRBJ2-5; no reliable D call. Per the germline V gene, CDR1 is LGHDT and CDR2 is YNNKEL (reference sequence). This CDR3 has 15 residues. V gave up 0 bases and J gave up 5 bases, with 13 bases separating them. This CDR3 is CASSQDPQKAETQYF. Written as DNA, the CDR3 is TGTGCCAGCAGCCAAGATCCCCAAAAAGCGGAGACCCAGTACTTC.

The V call is TRBV27, the J call TRBJ2-7, with a possible D match to TRBD1 (6 bases). The CDR3 totals 14 residues. Germline-derived CDR1 and CDR2 are MNHEY and SMNVEV (reference sequence). Trimming stripped 7 bases from V and 3 bases from J, with 16 bases between. In nucleotides, the CDR3 is TGTGCCAGCACCCCACGGCAGGGGAGCTACGAGCAGTACTTC. Encoded protein: CASTPRQGSYEQYF.

This clonotype was seen more than once but under ten times. The rearrangement uses TRBV7-9 and TRBJ2-1; D unclear. V was pared by 5 bases and J by 8 bases, with 31 bases between. This CDR3 comprises 19 residues. The germline V gene has CDR1 SEHNR and CDR2 FQNEAQ (reference sequence). CDR3 sequence (DNA): TGTGCCAGCAGCGGGTCCGAAACCAAGGGTTCCCCCTTCCCCCATGAGCAGTTCTTC. It codes for CASSGSETKGSPFPHEQFF.

V is TRBV10-3 and J is TRBJ2-1; D gene uncertain. Trimming shortened V by 4 bases and J by 6 bases, and 7 bases separated the two germline ends. CDR1 and CDR2 from the germline V gene are ENHRY and SYGVKD. CDR3 size: 12 residues. The DNA for the CDR3 is TGTGCCATCAGTGGCCCGAGCAATGAGCAGTTCTTC. Its protein product is CAISGPSNEQFF.

The chain combines TRBV15 with TRBJ2-3; TRBD1 matches at 8 bases. The trim removed 3 bases at V and 3 bases at J, leaving 8 bases unmatched. Germline V gene lookup returns CDR1 LNHNV and CDR2 YYDKDF (reference sequence). The CDR3 has 16 residues. CDR3 nucleotide sequence: TGTGCCACCAGCAGTTCAGGACAGGGTGTAACAGATACGCAGTATTTT. Protein sequence: CATSSSGQGVTDTQYF.

The rearrangement links TRBV6-1 to TRBJ1-6; TRBD1 is a possible D gene (5 bases). The CDR3 runs 15 residues. Germline V gives CDR1 MNHNS, CDR2 SASEGT. Between the trimmed V and J ends, which lost 3 bases and 7 bases, there was a span of 13 bases. CDR3 in amino acids: CASSDESRDNSPLHF. The CDR3 coding sequence is TGTGCCAGCAGTGATGAGAGCAGGGACAATTCACCCCTCCACTTT.

The CDR3 loop reads CSAAPDSNQPQHF. In DNA, the CDR3 is TGCAGTGCGGCCCCGGATAGCAATCAGCCCCAGCATTTT. The chain employs TRBV20-1 and TRBJ1-5, with D unclear. The CDR3 runs 13 residues. The germline V and J ends were trimmed by 6 bases and 0 bases, with 9 bases remaining between them. Germline V gives CDR1 DFQATT, CDR2 SNEGSKA (reference sequence).

This clonotype was seen a few times. This chain joins TRBV28 and TRBJ2-1, with 7 bases identical to TRBD1. The germline V gene has CDR1 MDHEN and CDR2 SYDVKM. V lost 4 bases and J lost 7; bases outside the gene matches: 13. The CDR3 is 16 amino acids. The CDR3 nucleotides read TGTGCCAGCAGTTCCCTGGGACAGTTGGGGCGTAATGAGCAGTTCTTC. Residues: CASSSLGQLGRNEQFF. The whole variable domain, remainder taken from reference TRBV28 and TRBJ2-1, is DVKVTQSSRYLVKRTGEKVFLECVQDMDHENMFWYRQDPGLGLRLIYFSYDVKMKEKGDIPEGYSVSREKKERFSLILESASTNQTSMYLCASSSLGQLGRNEQFFGPGTRLTVL.

The chain is built from TRBV11-3 and TRBJ2-5; D tentatively fits TRBD1 or TRBD2 (7 bases each). With 2 bases removed from V and 6 bases from J, the gap between germline ends came to 19 bases. CDR1 is SGHNT and CDR2 is YENEEA in the germline V gene. The CDR3 has 16 residues. CDR3 residues: CASSLSSRQGGKTQYF. CDR3 nucleotides: TGTGCCAGCAGCTTATCATCCCGACAGGGAGGGAAGACCCAGTACTTC.

The V call is TRBV15, the J call TRBJ1-5; D remains unclear. CDR3 size: 19 residues. Germline lookup yields CDR1 LNHNV and CDR2 YYDKDF (reference sequence). Trimming removed 1 base from V and 2 bases from J, with 21 bases in between. The CDR3 loop reads CATSRANMWVSRGNQPQHF. CDR3 DNA: TGTGCCACCAGCAGAGCGAATATGTGGGTGTCAAGGGGCAATCAGCCCCAGCATTTT.

The chain carries TRBV5-1 and TRBJ2-1, with a possible D match to TRBD1 (5 bases). This CDR3 contains 13 residues. V was clipped by 0 bases and J by 6 bases, with 7 bases between them. Germline V lookup: CDR1 SGHRS, CDR2 YFSETQ. This CDR3 is CASSLDRRNEQFF. The CDR3 DNA is TGCGCCAGCAGCTTGGACAGGCGCAATGAGCAGTTCTTC.

This clonotype appeared a single time. The chain is built from TRBV27 and TRBJ1-2, with TRBD1 matching over 8 bases. Germline CDR1 reads MNHEY; CDR2 reads SMNVEV (reference sequence). This CDR3 has 15 residues. The V and J ends lost 3 bases and 5 bases, in that order; junction bases with no gene match: 8. In DNA, the CDR3 is TGTGCCAGCAGTTTTTGGACAGGGTCTGCTTATGGCTACACCTTC. Translating it yields CASSFWTGSAYGYTF.

This rearrangement joins TRBV27 to TRBJ2-5; D is possibly TRBD2 (5 bases). CDR1 is MNHEY, CDR2 SMNVEV, per germline (reference sequence). V shed 5 bases and J shed 5 bases, with 18 bases lying between them. CDR3 length equals 15 residues. This CDR3 reads CASSPQIGDGETQYF. The DNA of the CDR3 is TGTGCCAGCAGTCCACAAATCGGGGATGGGGAGACCCAGTACTTC.

This chain uses TRBV4-3 with TRBJ2-3, with 7 bases identical to TRBD1. CDR1 and CDR2 from the germline V gene are LGHNA and YSLEER. This CDR3 spans 18 amino acids. V was pared by 0 bases and J by 4 bases, with 13 bases of the junction left unmatched. In nucleotides, the CDR3 is TGCGCCAGCAGCCAAGATCGTCCCGACAGGGTCGGGGCAGATACGCAGTATTTT. It encodes CASSQDRPDRVGADTQYF.

The chain couples TRBV29-1 to TRBJ1-2; 10 bases agree with TRBD1. With 8 bases clipped from V and 3 bases from J, the junction kept 6 bases outside the gene matches. This CDR3 region has 13 residues. Germline V gene sequence: CDR1 SQVTM, CDR2 ANQGSEA. The CDR3 DNA follows: TGCAGCATCCTGACAGGGGGCGACTATGGCTACACCTTC. Translated: CSILTGGDYGYTF. Drawing the rest from reference TRBV29-1 and TRBJ1-2, the complete variable domain is SAVISQKPSRDICQRGTSLTIQCQVDSQVTMMFWYRQQPGQSLTLIATANQGSEATYESGFVIDKFPISRPNLTFSTLTVSNMSPEDSSIYLCSILTGGDYGYTFGSGTRLTVV.

This clonotype has a single count. The CDR3 is CASSLLTPSLENTEAFF. In nucleotides, the CDR3 is TGCGCCAGCAGCTTGCTGACACCATCACTCGAAAACACTGAAGCTTTCTTT. The chain links TRBV5-1 to TRBJ1-1; D uncertain. CDR3 length equals 17 residues. Trimming stripped 1 base from V and 2 bases from J, with 18 bases between. Germline values: CDR1 SGHRS, CDR2 YFSETQ.

This clonotype has a handful of counts. V usage is TRBV28 and J usage is TRBJ2-4, with D uncertain. CDR3 length: 17 residues. Germline lookup yields CDR1 MDHEN and CDR2 SYDVKM. V shed 2 bases and J shed 0 bases, with 14 bases lying between them. The CDR3 DNA sequence: TGTGCCAGCAGTTTACGAAGCAGGCCCCTAGCCAAAAACATTCAGTACTTC. This gives the protein CASSLRSRPLAKNIQYF.

The rearrangement links TRBV20-1 to TRBJ2-5; 8 bases map to TRBD2. The length of the CDR3 is 14 residues. In germline, CDR1 is DFQATT, CDR2 SNEGSKA (reference sequence). V was clipped by 5 bases and J by 0 bases; unmatched bases: 5. CDR3 sequence: CSAEMTSDQETQYF. The DNA for the CDR3 is TGCAGTGCTGAGATGACTAGCGACCAAGAGACCCAGTACTTC.

V usage is TRBV4-3 and J usage is TRBJ2-1; 8 nucleotides line up with TRBD2. After removal of 0 bases from V and 0 bases from J, the junction contained 4 bases not matched to a gene. The germline CDR1 and CDR2 sequences are LGHNA and YSLEER. This CDR3 has 17 amino acids. The CDR3 spells CASSQDPGLASYNEQFF. CDR3 sequence (DNA): TGCGCCAGCAGCCAAGATCCCGGACTAGCCTCCTACAATGAGCAGTTCTTC.

V usage is TRBV7-2 and J usage is TRBJ2-1; TRBD1 or TRBD2 may be the D gene (5 bases each). The CDR3 sequence is 15 residues long. The V end was cut by 3 bases, the J end by 13 bases, with 22 bases between. CDR1 is SGHTA, CDR2 FQGNSA, per germline. The CDR3 loop reads CASSFPGPARTTQFF. CDR3 sequence (DNA): TGTGCCAGCAGCTTTCCGGGACCAGCGCGTACGACCCAGTTCTTC.